This TCR beta chain was sequenced for a study of T cell responses to AZD1222 COVID-19 vaccine. Study results and caveats: Across spike, vaccine-associated CD4 TCRs were found, dominant at 160-218 and 743-854. Samples come after the peak T cell response, not at day 14. Reportedly, nearly half of unique spike TCRs recognized epitopes outside B.1.351/B.1.1.7 mutations.

Note on this clone: Its cognate antigen is unknown.

TCRdb's table, derived via immunoSEQ multiplex PCR, lists solely in-frame clones and lacks some. The data hold 25,000 to 40,000 clones, with roughly 90% observed a single time. This CDR3 comprises 13 residues. The germline gives CDR1 SGHTA, CDR2 FQGNSA. V lost 4 bases, J lost 5 bases, and 11 bases lay in between. The starting material was peripheral blood, obtained 28 days after the second AZD1222 dose. The TCR comes from an adult who received the AZD1222 COVID-19 vaccine. The genes are TRBV7-2 and TRBJ2-5; D may be TRBD1 or TRBD2 (6 bases each). The CDR3 region is CASSSRGGETQYF. CDR3 DNA: TGTGCCAGCAGCTCCCGAGGGGGGGAGACCCAGTACTTC.